This TCR beta chain was identified during a study of T cell changes during pregnancy in multiple sclerosis. The sample holds one count of this clone. The CDR3 is 14 residues long. Per germline, CDR1 MRHNA and CDR2 SNTAGT. V gave up 0 bases and J gave up 9 bases, with 14 bases separating them. Here immunoSEQ multiplex PCR was the method, and the copy in TCRdb shows in-frame clones only, minus some. The sample has tens of thousands of clones; about 95% are singletons. The specimen was peripheral blood, collected in the third trimester of pregnancy. The source is a female donor with multiple sclerosis, enrolled in a pregnancy study. The chain carries TRBV6-4 and TRBJ2-5; D gene ambiguous. The CDR3 DNA reads as TGTGCCAGCAGTGACTCCCTCGACTCCGGCCCCCAGTACTTC. Its protein is CASSDSLDSGPQYF.